This entry features one T cell receptor (beta chain) sequence. The antigen remains unidentified. Scientists ran DNA taken from cultured CD4+ T cells through the Oncomine TCR Beta short-read assay for sequencing. Using its own MiXCR run on the PCR reads, TCRdb lists one record per CDR3 protein. The data show 22,000 or so distinct CDR3 sequences, roughly two fifths seen once. Treatment given: roughly 10-day PBMC culture with coronavirus spike peptide pools or control peptides (ViraFEST assay). Germline assignment: CDR1 ENHRY and CDR2 SYGVKD. The CDR3 length is 14 residues. The V end was cut by 2 bases, the J end by 0 bases, with 6 bases between. These data originate in a study of vaccination and CD4 T cells after COVID-19. Study at large: It was a median approximately 92 days after diagnosis, with a range of 35 to 161, that post-COVID samples were drawn.

Sequences were obtained from CD4+ T cells from blood, cultured in vitro. The V gene is TRBV10-3, the J gene TRBJ2-3; D is unresolved. This receptor was obtained from a human donor who had recovered from COVID-19. The CDR3 region is CAISEGRSTDTQYF. The CDR3 coding sequence is TGTGCCATCAGTGAGGGCAGAAGCACAGATACGCAGTATTTT.